This T cell receptor beta chain was sequenced during a study of blood T cell repertoires in COVID-19. Background on the study: The study drew acute and convalescent COVID-19 samples from the United States, Italy and Spain. The cDNA or gDNA used as material had been derived from T cells, B-cell-depleted T cells, or PBMCs.

Source study methods: Reference gene primer amplification gave estimated nucleated cell counts. Clones were sequenced by immunoSEQ multiplex PCR, and TCRdb holds only the in-frame ones, with some missing. D and trimming come from the DNA, and the V and J calls and clone size come from that table. The data contain approximately 240,000 clones, 75% to 85% of them seen just once; the ten biggest clones take up about 1.4%. The CDR3 is 13 amino acids. Germline trimming cut 3 bases from V and 11 bases from J; bases unmatched to any gene: 9. Germline lookup yields CDR1 DFQATT and CDR2 SNEGSKA (reference sequence).

The chain uses TRBV20-1 and TRBJ2-3, with TRBD1 identical over 9 bases. This clonotype was sampled from a woman in her thirties or forties who had recovered from COVID-19. The sequencing input was peripheral blood. CDR3 nucleotide sequence: TGCAGTGCTAGTACAGGGGGCAGGGGGGTGCAGTATTTT. It is translated as CSASTGGRGVQYF.